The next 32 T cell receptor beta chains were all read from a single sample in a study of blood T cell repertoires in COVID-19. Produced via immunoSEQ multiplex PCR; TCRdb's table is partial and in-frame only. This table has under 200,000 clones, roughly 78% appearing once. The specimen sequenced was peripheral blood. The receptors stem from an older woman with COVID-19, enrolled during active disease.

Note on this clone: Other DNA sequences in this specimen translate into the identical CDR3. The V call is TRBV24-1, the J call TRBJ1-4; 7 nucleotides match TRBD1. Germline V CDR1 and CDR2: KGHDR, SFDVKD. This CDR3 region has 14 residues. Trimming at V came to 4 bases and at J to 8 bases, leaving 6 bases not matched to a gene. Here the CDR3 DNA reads TGTGCCACCAGTGACCAGGGGGTGGAGGAAAAACTGTTTTTT. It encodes CATSDQGVEEKLFF.

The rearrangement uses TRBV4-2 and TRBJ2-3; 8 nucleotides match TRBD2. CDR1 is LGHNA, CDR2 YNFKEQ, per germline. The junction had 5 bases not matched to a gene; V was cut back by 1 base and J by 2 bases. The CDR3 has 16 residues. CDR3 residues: CASSQGVAGLTDTQYF. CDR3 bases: TGTGCCAGCAGCCAAGGGGTAGCGGGGCTCACAGATACGCAGTATTTT.

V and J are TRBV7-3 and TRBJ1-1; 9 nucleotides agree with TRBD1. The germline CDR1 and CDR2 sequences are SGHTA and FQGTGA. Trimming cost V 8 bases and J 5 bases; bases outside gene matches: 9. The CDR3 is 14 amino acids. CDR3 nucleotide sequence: TGTGCCAGCGCTCGAACAGGGGGCAGGACTGAAGCTTTCTTT. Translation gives CASARTGGRTEAFF.

The CDR3 sequence is CASNLGGVGYTF. CDR3 DNA: TGTGCCAGCAACCTCGGGGGGGTGGGCTACACCTTC. The chain is built from TRBV7-2 and TRBJ1-2; TRBD1 might be the D (5 bases). V was shortened by 7 bases and J by 8 bases, with 14 bases between the two germline ends. The CDR3 contains 12 residues. Germline assignment: CDR1 SGHTA and CDR2 FQGNSA.

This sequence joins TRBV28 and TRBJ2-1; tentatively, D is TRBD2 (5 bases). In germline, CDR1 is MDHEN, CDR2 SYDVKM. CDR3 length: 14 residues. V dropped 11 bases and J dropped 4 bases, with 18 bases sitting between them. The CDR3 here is CAGKHRGAYNEQFF. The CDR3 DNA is TGTGCCGGAAAACACCGGGGAGCTTACAATGAGCAGTTCTTC.

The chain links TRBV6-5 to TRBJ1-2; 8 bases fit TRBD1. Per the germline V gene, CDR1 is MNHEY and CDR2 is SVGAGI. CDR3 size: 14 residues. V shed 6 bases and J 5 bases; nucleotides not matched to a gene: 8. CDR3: CASRQTGVRYGYTF. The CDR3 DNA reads TGTGCCAGCAGGCAGACAGGGGTTAGGTATGGCTACACCTTC.

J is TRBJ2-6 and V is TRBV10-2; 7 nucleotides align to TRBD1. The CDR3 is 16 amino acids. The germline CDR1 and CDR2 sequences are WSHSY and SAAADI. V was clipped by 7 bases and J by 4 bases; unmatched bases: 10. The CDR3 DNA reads TGCGCCAGCACCAGACAGGGTTCTTCCGGGGCCAACGTCCTGACTTTC. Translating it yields CASTRQGSSGANVLTF.

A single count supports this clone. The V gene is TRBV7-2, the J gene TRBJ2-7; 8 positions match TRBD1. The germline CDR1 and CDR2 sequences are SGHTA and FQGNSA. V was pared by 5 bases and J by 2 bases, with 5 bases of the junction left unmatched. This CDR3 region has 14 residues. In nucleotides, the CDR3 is TGTGCCAGCAGCCCCGGACAGGGTACCTACGAGCAGTACGTC. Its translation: CASSPGQGTYEQYV.

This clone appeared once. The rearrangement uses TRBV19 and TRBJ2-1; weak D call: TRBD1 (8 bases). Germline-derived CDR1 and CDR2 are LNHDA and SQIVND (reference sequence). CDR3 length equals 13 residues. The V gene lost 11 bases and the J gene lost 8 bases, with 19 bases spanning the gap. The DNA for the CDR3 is TGTGCCGCCAACAGGGGGAGGGATCATGAGCAGTTCTTC. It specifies CAANRGRDHEQFF. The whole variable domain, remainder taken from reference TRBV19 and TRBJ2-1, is DGGITQSPKYLFRKEGQNVTLSCEQNLNHDAMYWYRQDPGQGLRLIYYSQIVNDFQKGDIAEGYSVSREKKESFPLTVTSAQKNPTAFYLCAANRGRDHEQFFGPGTRLTVL.

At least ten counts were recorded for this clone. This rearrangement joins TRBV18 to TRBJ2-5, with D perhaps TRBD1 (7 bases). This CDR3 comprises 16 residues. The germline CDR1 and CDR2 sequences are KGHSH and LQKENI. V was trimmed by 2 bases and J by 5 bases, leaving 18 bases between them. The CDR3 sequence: CASSPNLGGGGETQYF. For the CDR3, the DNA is TGTGCCAGCTCACCAAATCTCGGAGGAGGGGGCGAGACCCAGTACTTC. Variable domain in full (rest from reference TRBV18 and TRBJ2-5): NAGVMQNPRHLVRRRGQEARLRCSPMKGHSHVYWYRQLPEEGLKFMVYLQKENIIDESGMPKERFSAEFPKEGPSILRIQQVVRGDSAAYFCASSPNLGGGGETQYFGPGTRLLVL.

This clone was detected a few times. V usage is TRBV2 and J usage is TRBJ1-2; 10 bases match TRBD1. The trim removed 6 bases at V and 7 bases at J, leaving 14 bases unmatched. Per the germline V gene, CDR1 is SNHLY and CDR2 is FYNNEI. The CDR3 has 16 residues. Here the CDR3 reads CASRHSGGQGLSGYTF. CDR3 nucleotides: TGTGCCAGCAGACATTCAGGGGGACAGGGGTTAAGTGGCTACACCTTC.

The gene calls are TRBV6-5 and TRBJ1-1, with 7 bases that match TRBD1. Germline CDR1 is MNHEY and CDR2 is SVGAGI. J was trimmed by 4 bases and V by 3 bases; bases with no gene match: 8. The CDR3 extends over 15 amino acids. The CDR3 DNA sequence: TGTGCCAGCAGTTATAGGGAGCCAGGGGGCACTGAAGCTTTCTTT. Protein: CASSYREPGGTEAFF.

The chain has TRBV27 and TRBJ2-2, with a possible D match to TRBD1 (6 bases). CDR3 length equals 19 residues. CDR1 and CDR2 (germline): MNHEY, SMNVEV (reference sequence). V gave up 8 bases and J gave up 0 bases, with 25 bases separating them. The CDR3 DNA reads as TGTGCCAGCGGCATCGGGTACAGGGCGAGTCGGCCGAACACCGGGGAGCTGTTTTTT. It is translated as CASGIGYRASRPNTGELFF.

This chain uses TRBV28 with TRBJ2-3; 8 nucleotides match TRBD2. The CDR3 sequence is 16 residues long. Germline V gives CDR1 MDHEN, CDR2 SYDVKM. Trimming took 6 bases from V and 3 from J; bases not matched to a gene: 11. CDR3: CASSSRTGGRTDTQYF. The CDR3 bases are TGTGCCAGCAGCTCCCGAACGGGAGGGCGGACAGATACGCAGTATTTT.

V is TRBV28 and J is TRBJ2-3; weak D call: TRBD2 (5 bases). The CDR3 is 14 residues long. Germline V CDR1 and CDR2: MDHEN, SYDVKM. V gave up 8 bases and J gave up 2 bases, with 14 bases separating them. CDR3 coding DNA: TGTGCCAGCCGAGTCCGGGGATACACAGATACGCAGTATTTT. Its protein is CASRVRGYTDTQYF.

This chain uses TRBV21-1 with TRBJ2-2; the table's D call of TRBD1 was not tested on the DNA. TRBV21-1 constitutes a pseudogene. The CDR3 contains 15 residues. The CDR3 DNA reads TGTGCCAGCAGCACAGGGTTTGGAAACACCGGGGAGCTGTTTTTT. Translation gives CASSTGFGNTGELFF.

In nucleotides, the CDR3 is TGCGCCAGCAGCTGGGACAATCCGGGGCTCACTTTTCAGTTCTTC. As protein: CASSWDNPGLTFQFF. This chain connects TRBV5-1 to TRBJ2-1; maybe TRBD1 (6 bases). Trimming pared 3 bases from V and 13 bases from J, leaving 23 bases between. CDR3 length equals 15 residues. From germline, CDR1 is SGHRS and CDR2 YFSETQ.

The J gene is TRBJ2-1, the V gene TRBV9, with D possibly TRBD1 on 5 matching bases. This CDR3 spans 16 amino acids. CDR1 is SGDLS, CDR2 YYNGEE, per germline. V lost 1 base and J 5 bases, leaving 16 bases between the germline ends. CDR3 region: CASSVMPGATNNEQFF. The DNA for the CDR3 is TGTGCCAGCAGCGTAATGCCTGGGGCTACCAACAATGAGCAGTTCTTC.

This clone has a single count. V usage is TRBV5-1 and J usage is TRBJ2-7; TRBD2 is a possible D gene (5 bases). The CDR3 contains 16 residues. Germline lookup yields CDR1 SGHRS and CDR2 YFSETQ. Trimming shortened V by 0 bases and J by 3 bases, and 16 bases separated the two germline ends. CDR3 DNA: TGCGCCAGCAGCTTGGTTCCGGGAAGTCTAGGCTACGAGCAGTACTTC. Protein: CASSLVPGSLGYEQYF.

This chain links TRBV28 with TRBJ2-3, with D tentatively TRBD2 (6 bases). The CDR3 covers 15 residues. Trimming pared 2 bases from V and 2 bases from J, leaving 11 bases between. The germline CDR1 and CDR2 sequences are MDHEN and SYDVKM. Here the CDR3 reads CASSLIAEPTDTQYF. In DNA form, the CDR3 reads TGTGCCAGCAGTTTAATAGCGGAGCCCACAGATACGCAGTATTTT.

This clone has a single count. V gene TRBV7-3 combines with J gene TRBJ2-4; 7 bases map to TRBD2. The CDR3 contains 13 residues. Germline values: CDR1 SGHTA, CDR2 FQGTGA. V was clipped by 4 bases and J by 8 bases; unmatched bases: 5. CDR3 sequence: CASSSSREDIQYF. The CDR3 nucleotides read TGTGCCAGCAGCTCGTCCCGGGAGGACATTCAGTACTTC.

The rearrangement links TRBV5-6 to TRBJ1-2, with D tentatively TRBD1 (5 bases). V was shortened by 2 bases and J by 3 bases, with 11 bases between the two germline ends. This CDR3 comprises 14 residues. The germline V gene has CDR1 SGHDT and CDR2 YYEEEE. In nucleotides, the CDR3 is TGTGCCAGCAGCTTTGGGCAGGGTCACTATGGCTACACCTTC. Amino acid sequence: CASSFGQGHYGYTF.

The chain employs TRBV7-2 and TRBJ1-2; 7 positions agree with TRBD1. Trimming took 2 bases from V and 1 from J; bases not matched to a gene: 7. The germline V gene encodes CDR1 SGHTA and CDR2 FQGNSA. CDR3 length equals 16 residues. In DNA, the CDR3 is TGTGCCAGCAGCTTAAGGGCGCAGGGGGGTAACTATGGCTACACCTTC. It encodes CASSLRAQGGNYGYTF.

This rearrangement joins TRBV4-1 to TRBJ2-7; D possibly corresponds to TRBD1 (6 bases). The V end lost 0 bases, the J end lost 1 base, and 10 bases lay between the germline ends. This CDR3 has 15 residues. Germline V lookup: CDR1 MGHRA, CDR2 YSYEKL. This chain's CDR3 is CASSQEVTGSYEQYF. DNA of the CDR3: TGCGCCAGCAGCCAAGAGGTGACAGGTTCCTACGAGCAGTACTTC.

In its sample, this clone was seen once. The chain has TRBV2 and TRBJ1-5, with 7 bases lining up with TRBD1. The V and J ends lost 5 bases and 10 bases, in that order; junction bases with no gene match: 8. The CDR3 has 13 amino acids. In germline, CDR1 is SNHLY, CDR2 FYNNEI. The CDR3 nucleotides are TGTGCCAGCAGTATAACGAACAGGGGTCCCCAGCATTTT. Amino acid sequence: CASSITNRGPQHF.

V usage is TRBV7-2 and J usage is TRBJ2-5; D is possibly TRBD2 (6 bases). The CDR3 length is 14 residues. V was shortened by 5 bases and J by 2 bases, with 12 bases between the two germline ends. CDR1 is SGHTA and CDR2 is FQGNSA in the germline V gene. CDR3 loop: CASSHGGWQETQYF. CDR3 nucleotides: TGTGCCAGCAGCCACGGGGGTTGGCAAGAGACCCAGTACTTC.

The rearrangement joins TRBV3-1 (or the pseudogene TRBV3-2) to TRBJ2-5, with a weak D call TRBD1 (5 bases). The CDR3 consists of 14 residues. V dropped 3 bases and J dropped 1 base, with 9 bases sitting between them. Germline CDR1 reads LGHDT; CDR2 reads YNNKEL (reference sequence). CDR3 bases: TGTGCCAGCAGCCAGAAGACAGCCCAAGAGACCCAGTACTTC. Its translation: CASSQKTAQETQYF.

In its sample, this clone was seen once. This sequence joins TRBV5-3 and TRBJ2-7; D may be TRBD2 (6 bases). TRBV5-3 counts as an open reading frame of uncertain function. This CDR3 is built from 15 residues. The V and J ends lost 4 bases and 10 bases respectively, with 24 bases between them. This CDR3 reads CARSPYYNREILQYV. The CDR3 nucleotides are TGTGCCAGAAGCCCTTACTACAACCGGGAGATCCTTCAGTACGTC.

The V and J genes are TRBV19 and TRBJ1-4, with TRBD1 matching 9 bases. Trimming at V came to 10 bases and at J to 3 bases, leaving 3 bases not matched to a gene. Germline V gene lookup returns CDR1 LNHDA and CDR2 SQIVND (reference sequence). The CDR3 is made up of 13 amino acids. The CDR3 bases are TGTGCCACTCGGACAGGGGCTAATGAAAAACTGTTTTTT. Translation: CATRTGANEKLFF.

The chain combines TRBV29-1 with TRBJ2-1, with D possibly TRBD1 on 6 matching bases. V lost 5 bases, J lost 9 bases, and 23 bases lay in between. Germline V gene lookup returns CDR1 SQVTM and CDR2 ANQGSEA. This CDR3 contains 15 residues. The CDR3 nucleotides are TGCAGCGTTCCGCGATCAGGGGCCCTAAATGGTGAGCAGTTCTTC. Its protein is CSVPRSGALNGEQFF.

The CDR3 nucleotides read TGCGCCAGCAGCCCGACCGGGACAGGGGGCACCGGGGAGCTGTTTTTT. Translated: CASSPTGTGGTGELFF. The chain links TRBV5-1 to TRBJ2-2; 11 nucleotides align to TRBD1. CDR3 length: 16 residues. Looked up from germline, CDR1 is SGHRS and CDR2 is YFSETQ. With 4 bases clipped from V and 4 bases from J, the junction kept 6 bases outside the gene matches.

The CDR3 region has the DNA TGTGCCAGCAGCCAAACTCGGACTCTCCCACACGAGCAGTACTTC. It is translated as CASSQTRTLPHEQYF. The chain carries TRBV7-9 and TRBJ2-7; tentatively, D is TRBD2 (5 bases). Trimming took off 5 bases at V and 5 bases at J, with 19 bases between the two ends. The germline CDR1 and CDR2 sequences are SEHNR and FQNEAQ (reference sequence). CDR3 length equals 15 residues.